Listed below are T cell receptor beta chains from one sample, sequenced in a study of T cells in Graves' hyperthyroidism and ophthalmopathy. Each CDR3 protein gets one entry after TCRdb re-called the multiplex PCR reads with MiXCR. Of fewer than 550,000 distinct CDR3 sequences detected, about a sixth appear once; the ten largest clones hold approximately 7.5%. Specimen: blood. These receptors came from a woman aged 18-29 years with Graves' hyperthyroidism. The CDR3 runs from the conserved cysteine through the conserved F or W.

TRBV12-3/TRBV12-4,TRBJ2-7,CASTTGSRGGTYEQYF
TRBV4-1,TRBJ2-1,CASSPVRDSYNEQFF
TRBV19,TRBJ2-3,CASSIKGDTQYF
TRBV19,TRBJ1-6,CASREQGINNSPLHF
TRBV7-3,TRBJ2-7,CASSLTVRQGGSNHYEQYF
TRBV18,TRBJ2-1,CASSPSEESYNEQFF
TRBV6-1,TRBJ1-2,CASSGAVGYGYTF
TRBV6-5,TRBJ1-1,CASSYSIYSQRTEAFF
TRBV7-2,TRBJ1-2,CASSSVRGLGYTF
TRBV7-9,TRBJ1-2,CASSLARQGARGYTF
TRBV20-1,TRBJ1-5,CSARDSRAGRFGNQPQHF
TRBV2,TRBJ1-1,CASPYGQTYLNTEAFF
TRBV6-4,TRBJ2-3,CASSDSRTTDTDTQYF
TRBV24-1,TRBJ1-5,CAMRKQGAGQPQHF
TRBV10-3,TRBJ2-1,CAISGGAGGLDEQFF
TRBV12-3/TRBV12-4,TRBJ1-3,CASSLMGTSGNTIYF
TRBV20-1,TRBJ2-5,CSAREGEETQYF
TRBV30,TRBJ2-7,CAWSVEVRGVYEQYF
TRBV18,TRBJ1-5,CASSPTEGANQPQHF
TRBV6-1,TRBJ1-5,CASSAEPYSNQPQHF
TRBV9,TRBJ1-4,CASSAQGEGVEKLFF
TRBV5-1,TRBJ1-1,CASSVGQGQSEAFF
TRBV27,TRBJ1-6,CASSSLRWGAGNSPLHF
TRBV9,TRBJ2-1,CASSVEGGRKGTNEQFF
TRBV27,TRBJ2-7,CASSTRTGAYEQYF
TRBV20-1,TRBJ2-5,CSARSWLAGGTQYF
TRBV3-1,TRBJ2-5,CASSPLQTGGVETQYF
TRBV19,TRBJ1-2,CASRNRGMNGYTF
TRBV11-2,TRBJ2-1,CASSFFGRGRFGGNEQFF
TRBV7-6,TRBJ2-5,CASSFRTPETQYF
TRBV7-9,TRBJ2-3,CASSPGGVDTQYF
TRBV20-1,TRBJ1-2,CSARGMGANGYTF
TRBV4-2,TRBJ2-3,CASSHSEKRSDTQYF
TRBV5-1,TRBJ2-3,CASSLEAYTQYF
TRBV4-2,TRBJ1-4,CASSQAEGAESEKLFF
TRBV10-3,TRBJ1-4,CAISESANEKLFF
TRBV19,TRBJ1-4,CASSIAPGQGNEKLFF
TRBV6-1,TRBJ2-3,CASSFLLAAGTDTQYF
TRBV2,TRBJ1-4,CASQTGPNEKLFF
TRBV18,TRBJ2-5,CASSPQGALGTQYF
TRBV27,TRBJ2-7,CASSFWEDEQYF
TRBV3-1,TRBJ2-3,CASSPFPSGFTDTQYF
TRBV10-3,TRBJ2-2,CAISENRGRIGELFF
TRBV20-1,TRBJ2-3,CSARLAGLDTQYF
TRBV20-1,TRBJ1-6,CSARDLTASSYNSPLHF